The 28 T cell receptor beta chains below all came from one sample that was sequenced in a study of T-cell memory formation after mild COVID-19. TCRdb fed the 5' RACE reads into MiXCR, producing one record per CDR3 protein. The sample shows 380,000 or so distinct CDR3 sequences, around 13% of them seen only once. The sample was PBMCs or a T cell subset sorted from them (not recorded which). The receptor source for this set is a young man who had mild COVID-19 (a few samples of this study predate the infection). Cell type and time point are not known.

This clonotype has at least ten counts. The chain carries TRBV29-1 and TRBJ1-2, with D uncertain. There are 14 residues in the CDR3. V was trimmed by 3 bases and J by 2 bases, leaving 13 bases between them. The V gene's germline CDR1 is SQVTM and CDR2 ANQGSEA. CDR3 amino acids: CSVERGIENYGYTF. The CDR3 DNA reads TGCAGCGTTGAGAGAGGTATTGAAAACTATGGCTACACCTTC.

This clonotype was seen a handful of times. The junction differs from germline at one of its ends, possibly a read error. V gene TRBV7-3 combines with J gene TRBJ2-3; 12 nucleotides agree with TRBD2. The length of the CDR3 is 15 residues. Germline CDR1 SGHTA, CDR2 FQGTGA. DNA of the CDR3: TGTGCCAGCAGCTCTAGCGGGGGGGCGACAGATAAGCAGTATTTT. Protein sequence: CASSSSGGATDKQYF. Together with reference TRBV7-3 and TRBJ2-3, the CDR3 gives the full variable domain: GAGVSQTPSNKVTEKGKYVELRCDPISGHTALYWYRQSLGQGPEFLIYFQGTGAADDSGLPNDRFFAVRPEGSVSTLKIQRTERGDSAVYLCASSSSGGATDKQYFGPGTRLTVL.

The V call is TRBV29-1, the J call TRBJ2-5; D is perhaps TRBD2 (5 bases). The V and J ends lost 3 bases and 9 bases respectively, with 14 bases between them. The CDR3 covers 12 residues. CDR1 and CDR2 (germline): SQVTM, ANQGSEA. Here the CDR3 DNA reads TGCAGCGTTGATACGGGGAATGAGGCCCAGTACTTC. Translation: CSVDTGNEAQYF.

The chain links TRBV11-2 to TRBJ2-3, with D maybe TRBD1 (5 bases). In germline, CDR1 is SGHAT, CDR2 FQNNGV. CDR3 length: 12 amino acids. Trimming removed 2 bases from V and 12 bases from J, with 12 bases in between. As DNA, the CDR3 is TGTGCCAGCAGCTTATTATCTGGGGCACAGTATTTT. Translation: CASSLLSGAQYF.

This clonotype was seen a handful of times. Since the CDR3 does not end with the conserved phenylalanine or tryptophan, this likely comes from a read error. The DNA is omitted, as the CDR3 cannot be located on it reliably, and the CDR3 follows TCRdb's listing. The rearrangement uses TRBV29-1 and TRBJ1-1. CDR1 is SQVTM and CDR2 is ANQGSEA in the germline V gene. The CDR3 is 10 residues long, counting both termini. Here the CDR3 reads CSVEDGEADL.

The chain uses TRBV6-1 and TRBJ2-1; D is uncertain. Germline CDR1 MNHNS, CDR2 SASEGT. The germline V and J ends were trimmed by 6 bases and 6 bases, with 12 bases remaining between them. This CDR3 has 13 residues. Written as DNA, the CDR3 is TGTGCCAGCAGAGGATTGGGTCGCAATGAGCAGTTCTTC. This translates into CASRGLGRNEQFF.

This clonotype was recorded many times. The V call is TRBV29-1, the J call TRBJ2-5; 7 bases line up with TRBD1. J gave up 5 bases and V 5 bases, and 2 bases lay outside the gene matches. This CDR3 is 11 amino acids long. Germline-derived CDR1 and CDR2 are SQVTM and ANQGSEA. The CDR3 nucleotides are TGCAGCGTTTCGACAGGGGAGACCCAGTACTTC. Translated, it gives CSVSTGETQYF. Together with reference TRBV29-1 and TRBJ2-5, the CDR3 gives the full variable domain: SAVISQKPSRDICQRGTSLTIQCQVDSQVTMMFWYRQQPGQSLTLIATANQGSEATYESGFVIDKFPISRPNLTFSTLTVSNMSPEDSSIYLCSVSTGETQYFGPGTRLLVL.

CDR3 loop: CASSSPPYSDTQYF. The DNA of the CDR3 is TGTGCCAGCAGCTCACCACCATACTCAGATACGCAGTATTTT. V is TRBV5-8 and J is TRBJ2-3; D unresolved. The germline V gene has CDR1 SGHTS and CDR2 YDEGEE. With 3 bases removed from V and 4 bases from J, the gap between germline ends came to 12 bases. The CDR3 length is 14 residues.

This clonotype has just a few counts. The chain couples TRBV6-5 to TRBJ2-1; D perhaps matches TRBD1 (6 bases). The V and J ends lost 2 bases and 4 bases respectively, with 12 bases between them. The CDR3 has 15 amino acids. Germline values: CDR1 MNHEY, CDR2 SVGAGI. The CDR3 sequence: CASSYRTGKYNEQFF. Written as DNA, the CDR3 is TGTGCCAGCAGTTACCGAACAGGGAAGTACAATGAGCAGTTCTTC.

This chain joins TRBV5-4 and TRBJ2-1; TRBD1 might be the D (7 bases). Germline loops: CDR1 SGHNT, CDR2 YYREEE (reference sequence). The V gene lost 0 bases and the J gene lost 7 bases, with 11 bases spanning the gap. The CDR3 consists of 14 residues. CDR3 coding DNA: TGTGCCAGCAGCTTGGATCAGGGGGGTAATGAGCAGTTCTTC. It is translated as CASSLDQGGNEQFF.

The chain employs TRBV6-2 or TRBV6-3 and TRBJ1-1; 9 positions agree with TRBD1. After removal of 2 bases from V and 4 bases from J, the junction contained 8 bases not matched to a gene. CDR1 is MNHEY, CDR2 SVGEGT, per germline. CDR3 length: 16 residues. DNA for the CDR3: TGTGCCAGCAGTTACCGAGGGGACAGGGCGGGCACTGAAGCTTTCTTT. It encodes CASSYRGDRAGTEAFF.

V usage is TRBV2 and J usage is TRBJ2-5; 8 bases match TRBD2. The CDR3 has 17 residues. The V and J ends lost 0 bases and 4 bases, in that order; junction bases with no gene match: 10. Germline values: CDR1 SNHLY, CDR2 FYNNEI. The CDR3 DNA reads as TGTGCCAGCAGTGAAGCGCCGGGGGGGGCCGGAGGAGAGACCCAGTACTTC. This encodes CASSEAPGGAGGETQYF.

This clonotype has a handful of counts. The rearrangement uses TRBV3-1 and TRBJ2-5; unclear D gene. This CDR3 spans 15 amino acids. Per the germline V gene, CDR1 is LGHDT and CDR2 is YNNKEL (reference sequence). The ends were cut back, 4 bases at V and 5 bases at J, with 17 bases in the middle. The CDR3 spells CASSRKGVPRETQYF. In DNA, the CDR3 is TGTGCCAGCAGCCGCAAAGGAGTACCCCGGGAGACCCAGTACTTC.

The rearrangement uses TRBV9 and TRBJ1-4, with unresolved D. The CDR3 loop spans 15 amino acids. The ends were cut back, 0 bases at V and 7 bases at J, with 13 bases in the middle. Germline V gene lookup returns CDR1 SGDLS and CDR2 YYNGEE. CDR3: CASSVGSQAIEKLFF. The CDR3 nucleotides read TGTGCCAGCAGCGTAGGCTCGCAGGCTATTGAAAAACTGTTTTTT.

There are many counts of this clonotype. CDR3 residues: CASSQQGGYGYTF. The CDR3 nucleotides read TGTGCCAGCAGTCAACAGGGGGGATATGGCTACACCTTC. The rearrangement joins TRBV14 to TRBJ1-2; 8 nucleotides line up with TRBD1. J was trimmed by 5 bases and V by 6 bases; bases with no gene match: 5. This CDR3 contains 13 residues. In germline, CDR1 is SGHDN, CDR2 FVKESK. Full variable domain (rest looked up from reference TRBV14 and TRBJ1-2): EAGVTQFPSHSVIEKGQTVTLRCDPISGHDNLYWYRRVMGKEIKFLLHFVKESKQDESGMPNNRFLAERTGGTYSTLKVQPAELEDSGVYFCASSQQGGYGYTFGSGTRLTVV.

This clonotype was seen a few times. The rearrangement links TRBV12-3 or TRBV12-4 to TRBJ2-2, with TRBD2 as a possible D gene (6 bases). The V gene lost 3 bases and the J gene lost 0 bases, with 14 bases spanning the gap. The CDR3 is 17 residues long. CDR3 region: CASSFAGRVTNTGELFF. CDR3 coding DNA: TGTGCCAGCAGTTTTGCGGGACGGGTAACGAACACCGGGGAGCTGTTTTTT.

The chain carries TRBV10-3 and TRBJ2-5; no firm D call. Germline V gene data show CDR1 as ENHRY and CDR2 as SYGVKD. The ends were cut back, 0 bases at V and 1 base at J, with 9 bases in the middle. There are 15 residues in the CDR3. Here the CDR3 DNA reads TGTGCCATCAGTGAGTCCCCAGGACCCCAAGAGACCCAGTACTTC. Its protein product is CAISESPGPQETQYF.

This clonotype occurred a few times. The rearrangement uses TRBV28 and TRBJ1-6, with D perhaps TRBD1 (6 bases). The V and J ends lost 11 bases and 7 bases respectively, with 24 bases between them. The CDR3 consists of 16 residues. CDR1 MDHEN and CDR2 SYDVKM come from the germline V gene. The CDR3, as DNA: TGTGCCCTCAGGGCTCACACAGGGAACCTAAATTCACCCCTCCACTTT. It is translated as CALRAHTGNLNSPLHF.

The V gene is TRBV6-5, the J gene TRBJ1-1; no clear D. V lost 6 bases to trimming and J lost 4 bases, with 12 bases between them. Germline V gene data show CDR1 as MNHEY and CDR2 as SVGAGI. The CDR3 length is 13 residues. In DNA, the CDR3 is TGTGCCAGCAGGTCTGAGGGTGGCACTGAAGCTTTCTTT. Translating gives CASRSEGGTEAFF.

The rearrangement joins TRBV12-3 or TRBV12-4 to TRBJ1-1; D is uncertain. This CDR3 is 15 amino acids long. The V end lost 1 base, the J end lost 5 bases, and 14 bases lay between the germline ends. The CDR3 here is CASSLEARSGTEAFF. Written as DNA, the CDR3 is TGTGCCAGCAGTTTAGAGGCCAGGTCGGGAACTGAAGCTTTCTTT.

The CDR3 region is CASSPHRDTGELFF. The CDR3 DNA follows: TGTGCCAGCAGTCCCCACAGGGACACCGGGGAGCTGTTTTTT. V gene TRBV6-2 or TRBV6-3 combines with J gene TRBJ2-2; TRBD1 is a possible D gene (6 bases). Germline CDR1 MNHEY, CDR2 SVGEGT. The V and J ends lost 5 bases and 3 bases respectively, with 10 bases between them. The CDR3 length is 14 residues.

CDR3 protein: CASSPRQGWAEAFF. The CDR3 DNA reads as TGTGCCAGCAGCCCTAGACAGGGATGGGCTGAAGCTTTCTTT. J is TRBJ1-1 and V is TRBV7-2; the match to TRBD1 covers 7 bases. This CDR3 has 14 residues. CDR1 and CDR2 (germline): SGHTA, FQGNSA. The trim removed 5 bases at V and 6 bases at J, leaving 9 bases unmatched.

This clonotype was recorded at least ten times. This chain joins TRBV20-1 and TRBJ2-7, with D hard to call. The CDR3 totals 15 residues. V was shortened by 5 bases and J by 3 bases, with 20 bases between the two germline ends. CDR1 and CDR2 (germline): DFQATT, SNEGSKA (reference sequence). DNA of the CDR3: TGCAGTGCTGGCCTTTGGTTAGGTCTACTCTACGAGCAGTACTTC. Protein sequence: CSAGLWLGLLYEQYF.

This clonotype was observed a few times. The chain links TRBV19 to TRBJ2-7, with 11 bases matching TRBD1. From germline, CDR1 is LNHDA and CDR2 SQIVND (reference sequence). J gave up 4 bases and V 6 bases, and 8 bases lay outside the gene matches. The CDR3 totals 15 residues. The CDR3 protein is CASSPDRGREYEQYF. CDR3 nucleotide sequence: TGTGCCAGTAGCCCGGACAGGGGGCGAGAGTACGAGCAGTACTTC. The complete variable domain, with remaining parts taken from reference TRBV19 and TRBJ2-7, reads DGGITQSPKYLFRKEGQNVTLSCEQNLNHDAMYWYRQDPGQGLRLIYYSQIVNDFQKGDIAEGYSVSREKKESFPLTVTSAQKNPTAFYLCASSPDRGREYEQYFGPGTRLTVT.

The chain uses TRBV7-6 and TRBJ2-1, with D possibly being TRBD2 (6 bases). The germline V gene has CDR1 SGHVS and CDR2 FNYEAQ. Trimming left V 5 bases short and J 1 base short, with 18 bases between. The CDR3 extends over 17 amino acids. The CDR3 loop reads CASSAHVWGRSYNEQFF. The CDR3 DNA follows: TGTGCCAGCAGCGCCCACGTATGGGGGAGGTCCTACAATGAGCAGTTCTTC.

V is TRBV3-1 and J is TRBJ2-1; 11 positions match TRBD2. The CDR3 extends over 16 amino acids. The ends lost 4 bases at V and 5 bases at J; junction bases unmatched: 7. From germline, CDR1 is LGHDT and CDR2 YNNKEL (reference sequence). CDR3 bases: TGTGCCAGCAGCCCTCCCCTAGCGGGGGGAGACAATGAGCAGTTCTTC. Its translation: CASSPPLAGGDNEQFF.

J is TRBJ2-7 and V is TRBV23-1; no firm D call. TRBV23-1 is classed as an ORF, of uncertain function. The CDR3 consists of 9 residues. V gave up 11 bases and J gave up 3 bases, with 5 bases separating them. The CDR3 region is CARYYEQYV. The CDR3 DNA reads TGCGCCCGGTACTACGAGCAGTACGTC.

The chain employs TRBV6-1 and TRBJ2-5; possibly TRBD2 for D (6 bases). This CDR3 is built from 13 residues. Germline CDR1 MNHNS, CDR2 SASEGT. Trimming took off 5 bases at V and 2 bases at J, with 9 bases between the two ends. In DNA form, the CDR3 reads TGTGCCAGCAGTCGACTAGAACAAGAGACCCAGTACTTC. Translation gives CASSRLEQETQYF.